These T cell receptor beta chains were read from a single sample in a study of blood T cell repertoires in COVID-19. Assay: immunoSEQ multiplex PCR; the TCRdb copy retains only in-frame clones and omits some. This sample has approximately 280,000 clones, with about four fifths found just once. The sample was PBMCs or T cells enriched from blood (not recorded which). The source is a man between 40 and 49 years old who had been exposed to COVID-19. The CDR3 runs from the conserved cysteine through the conserved F or W. The order of the fields is clone size, V gene, D gene, J gene, CDR3 protein, CDR3 DNA. A D gene is named only where the DNA matches it firmly. Some rows mark clone size as missing; the rest say once, few, many or name a class of expanded clone.

size: once
V: TRBV7-9
D: NA
J: TRBJ2-5
CDR3: CASSLAFHSGETQYF
DNA: TGTGCCAGCAGCTTGGCCTTTCACTCGGGGGAGACCCAGTACTTC

size: NA
V: TRBV14
D: TRBD2
J: TRBJ2-3
CDR3: CASSYLAGRDTQYF
DNA: TGTGCCAGCAGCTACCTAGCGGGTAGGGATACGCAGTATTTT

size: NA
V: TRBV7-3
D: TRBD1
J: TRBJ2-5
CDR3: CASSLTGGSETQYF
DNA: TGTGCCAGCAGCTTAACAGGGGGCTCGGAGACCCAGTACTTC

size: NA
V: TRBV5-1
D: TRBD1
J: TRBJ1-3
CDR3: CASSFEFSTGHSGNTIYF
DNA: TGCGCCAGCAGCTTTGAATTCTCGACAGGGCATTCTGGAAACACCATATATTTT

size: NA
V: TRBV12-5
D: NA
J: TRBJ2-5
CDR3: CASGPHHKETQYF
DNA: TGTGCTAGTGGCCCACACCACAAAGAGACCCAGTACTTC

size: once
V: TRBV4-1
D: NA
J: TRBJ2-1
CDR3: CASSQLGLERFF
DNA: TGCGCCAGCAGCCAACTAGGTCTGGAGAGGTTCTTC

size: NA
V: TRBV5-6
D: NA
J: TRBJ2-7
CDR3: CASSPDRFYEQYF
DNA: TGTGCCAGCAGCCCTGACAGGTTTTACGAGCAGTACTTC

size: NA
V: TRBV12-3/TRBV12-4
D: NA
J: TRBJ1-2
CDR3: CASSLRENYGYTF
DNA: TGTGCCAGCAGTTTAAGGGAGAACTATGGCTACACCTTC

size: NA
V: TRBV2
D: TRBD1
J: TRBJ1-3
CDR3: CASKRDRGLGNTIYF
DNA: TGTGCCAGCAAACGGGACAGGGGGCTAGGAAACACCATATATTTT

size: NA
V: TRBV7-3
D: NA
J: TRBJ2-7
CDR3: CASSSTSFGEQYF
DNA: TGTGCCAGCAGCTCTACTAGTTTCGGCGAGCAGTACTTC

size: NA
V: TRBV19
D: NA
J: TRBJ1-6
CDR3: CASIGTYNSPLHF
DNA: TGTGCCAGTATTGGGACTTATAATTCACCCCTCCACTTT

size: NA
V: TRBV29-1
D: TRBD1
J: TRBJ1-2
CDR3: CSVPTAGGGYTF
DNA: TGCAGCGTCCCCACGGCAGGGGGTGGCTACACCTTC

size: NA
V: TRBV5-1
D: NA
J: TRBJ2-1
CDR3: CASKTSSYNEQFF
DNA: TGCGCCAGCAAAACTAGCTCCTACAATGAGCAGTTCTTC

size: NA
V: TRBV12-3/TRBV12-4
D: NA
J: TRBJ2-7
CDR3: CASRLAGGYEQYF
DNA: TGTGCCAGCAGACTAGCAGGGGGGTACGAGCAGTACTTC

size: NA
V: TRBV18
D: TRBD1
J: TRBJ1-1
CDR3: CASSPLDRGTEAFF
DNA: TGTGCCAGCTCACCACTGGACAGGGGAACTGAAGCTTTCTTT

size: NA
V: TRBV27
D: TRBD2
J: TRBJ2-1
CDR3: CASSSGRTSFMNEQFF
DNA: TGTGCCAGCAGTTCAGGGAGGACTAGCTTTATGAATGAGCAGTTCTTC

size: NA
V: TRBV29-1
D: TRBD2
J: TRBJ2-1
CDR3: CSGRPSGRNEQFF
DNA: TGCAGCGGGCGGCCTAGCGGGAGGAATGAGCAGTTCTTC

size: once
V: TRBV30
D: NA
J: TRBJ2-1
CDR3: CAWKKSRLGSHEQFF
DNA: TGTGCCTGGAAAAAATCGCGACTAGGGAGCCATGAGCAGTTCTTC

size: NA
V: TRBV19
D: NA
J: TRBJ1-4
CDR3: CASHQRRNEKLFF
DNA: TGTGCCAGTCATCAGAGGCGTAATGAAAAACTGTTTTTT

size: NA
V: TRBV12-5
D: NA
J: TRBJ1-5
CDR3: CASGPRDSILYNQPQHF
DNA: TGTGCTAGTGGTCCGAGAGACAGCATACTTTATAATCAGCCCCAGCATTTT

size: NA
V: TRBV6-5
D: TRBD1
J: TRBJ2-1
CDR3: CASSFSVVGGTGEQFF
DNA: TGTGCCAGCAGTTTCTCCGTTGTAGGCGGGACAGGTGAGCAGTTCTTC

size: NA
V: TRBV24-1
D: TRBD1
J: TRBJ1-2
CDR3: CATSDPGQAGVHGYTF
DNA: TGTGCCACCAGTGATCCCGGACAGGCAGGAGTTCATGGCTACACCTTC

size: NA
V: TRBV6-1
D: NA
J: TRBJ1-5
CDR3: CASSDGQRNQPQHF
DNA: TGTGCCAGCAGTGACGGACAGAGGAATCAGCCCCAGCATTTT

size: NA
V: TRBV5-4
D: TRBD1
J: TRBJ1-5
CDR3: CASSLQGANQPQHF
DNA: TGTGCCAGCAGCCTACAGGGGGCGAATCAGCCCCAGCATTTT

size: NA
V: TRBV27
D: NA
J: TRBJ2-7
CDR3: CASRLAGQGKGAYEQYF
DNA: TGTGCCAGCAGGCTAGCGGGACAGGGGAAAGGGGCCTACGAGCAGTACTTC

size: few
V: TRBV19
D: NA
J: TRBJ1-5
CDR3: CASSMGLQISQPQHF
DNA: TGTGCCAGTAGTATGGGACTACAAATTAGTCAGCCCCAGCATTTT

size: NA
V: TRBV18
D: NA
J: TRBJ2-7
CDR3: CASSPGGRNEQYF
DNA: TGTGCCAGCTCACCTGGAGGACGCAACGAGCAGTACTTC

size: NA
V: TRBV28
D: TRBD1
J: TRBJ2-7
CDR3: CASSLAGTAIVSGGEQYF
DNA: TGTGCCAGCAGTTTAGCCGGGACAGCTATAGTGAGCGGTGGCGAGCAGTACTTC

size: once
V: TRBV25-1
D: TRBD1
J: TRBJ1-2
CDR3: CASSERSDRGPFF
DNA: TGTGCCAGCAGTGAAAGGTCTGACAGGGGGCCCTTCTTC

size: NA
V: TRBV7-6
D: TRBD2
J: TRBJ2-5
CDR3: CASSLAGGNQETQYF
DNA: TGTGCCAGCAGCTTAGCGGGAGGGAATCAAGAGACCCAGTACTTC

size: NA
V: TRBV6-5
D: NA
J: TRBJ2-7
CDR3: CASSAATASYEQYF
DNA: TGTGCCAGCAGCGCAGCGACAGCCTCCTACGAGCAGTACTTC

size: NA
V: TRBV6-5
D: NA
J: TRBJ2-7
CDR3: CASEPRGVFYEQYF
DNA: TGTGCCAGCGAACCCCGAGGTGTTTTCTACGAGCAGTACTTC

size: NA
V: TRBV7-6
D: NA
J: TRBJ1-4
CDR3: CASSLSGGGKGEKLFF
DNA: TGTGCCAGCAGCTTGTCGGGCGGCGGGAAGGGTGAAAAACTGTTTTTT

size: NA
V: TRBV5-1
D: NA
J: TRBJ2-1
CDR3: CASSLNGMSYNEQFF
DNA: TGCGCCAGCAGCTTGAACGGGATGTCCTACAATGAGCAGTTCTTC

size: NA
V: TRBV7-9
D: TRBD2
J: TRBJ2-3
CDR3: CASSPVPLLAGGTDTQYF
DNA: TGTGCCAGCAGCCCTGTCCCACTACTAGCGGGAGGCACAGATACGCAGTATTTT

size: NA
V: TRBV5-6
D: NA
J: TRBJ2-3
CDR3: CASSLGPRADTQYF
DNA: TGTGCCAGCAGCCTGGGCCCTCGGGCAGATACGCAGTATTTT

size: NA
V: TRBV2
D: TRBD1
J: TRBJ1-5
CDR3: CASSEQGVIQPQHF
DNA: TGTGCCAGCAGTGAACAGGGGGTTATTCAGCCCCAGCATTTT

size: NA
V: TRBV2
D: NA
J: TRBJ2-7
CDR3: CASTTAIASYEQYF
DNA: TGTGCCAGCACAACAGCCATCGCCTCCTACGAGCAGTACTTC

size: NA
V: TRBV7-2
D: NA
J: TRBJ2-3
CDR3: CASSYWGADTQYF
DNA: TGTGCCAGCAGCTACTGGGGGGCAGATACGCAGTATTTT

size: NA
V: TRBV10-3
D: NA
J: TRBJ1-2
CDR3: CAISPEAGNYGYTF
DNA: TGTGCCATCAGCCCCGAAGCAGGGAACTATGGCTACACCTTC